This note documents a single T cell receptor (beta chain) sequence. The ends lost 10 bases at V and 4 bases at J; junction bases unmatched: 12. Germline lookup yields CDR1 MGHDK and CDR2 SYGVNS. This CDR3 spans 15 amino acids. Authors' data handling: Reference gene primer amplification gave estimated nucleated cell counts. Using immunoSEQ multiplex PCR, the repertoire was profiled, and TCRdb retains in-frame clones only, with some absent. V and J calls and clone size are copied from that table; D and trimming were computed from the DNA. The top ten hold roughly 15% of the sample, which has about 52,000 clones, 75% to 90% seen once. The data originate from a study of blood T cell repertoires in COVID-19. About the research overall: Samples of COVID-19 (acute and convalescent) were obtained from the United States, Italy and Spain. Sample material is recorded as cDNA or gDNA derived from T cells, B-cell-depleted T cells, or PBMCs.

Sequenced sample: peripheral blood. This TCR was recovered from a human donor in a cohort sampled during active COVID-19. V is TRBV25-1 and J is TRBJ2-5; 10 bases agree with TRBD1. The CDR3 protein is CATRWVGQGLETQYF. CDR3 bases: TGTGCCACCAGGTGGGTGGGACAGGGGTTAGAGACCCAGTACTTC. Supplemented by reference TRBV25-1 and TRBJ2-5, the full variable domain reads EADIYQTPRYLVIGTGKKITLECSQTMGHDKMYWYQQDPGMELHLIHYSYGVNSTEKGDLSSESTVSRIRTEHFPLTLESARPSHTSQYLCATRWVGQGLETQYFGPGTRLLVL.